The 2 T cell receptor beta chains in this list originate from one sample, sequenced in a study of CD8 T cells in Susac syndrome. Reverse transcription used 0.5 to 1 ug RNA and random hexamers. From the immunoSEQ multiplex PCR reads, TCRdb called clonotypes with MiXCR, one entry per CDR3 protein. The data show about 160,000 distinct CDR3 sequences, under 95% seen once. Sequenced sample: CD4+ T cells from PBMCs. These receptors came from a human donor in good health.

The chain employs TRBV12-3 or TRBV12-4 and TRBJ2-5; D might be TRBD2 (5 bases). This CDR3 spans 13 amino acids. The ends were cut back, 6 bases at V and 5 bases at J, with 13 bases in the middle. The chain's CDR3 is CASSPGVGETQYF. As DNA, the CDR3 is TGTGCCAGCAGCCCCGGGGTAGGGGAGACCCAGTACTTC.

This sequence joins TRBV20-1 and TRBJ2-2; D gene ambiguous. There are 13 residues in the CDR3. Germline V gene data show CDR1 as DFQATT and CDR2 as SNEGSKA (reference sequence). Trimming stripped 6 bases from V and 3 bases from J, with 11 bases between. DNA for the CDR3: TGCAGTGCGGCCGGACGCTACACCGGGGAGCTGTTTTTT. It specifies CSAAGRYTGELFF.